This T cell receptor beta chain was found in a study of identical twins. Study-wide results and limits: There is a chance that invariant MAIT and iNKT cells partially muddied zero-insertion analyses. There was an excess of low generation probability in the out-of-frame alpha sequences that twins shared.

The V gene's germline CDR1 is SQVTM and CDR2 ANQGSEA. Trimming left V 5 bases short and J 6 bases short, with 14 bases between. The CDR3 consists of 13 residues. In TCRdb, the 5' RACE reads were re-called with MiXCR into one record per CDR3 protein. The data contain approximately 230,000 distinct CDR3 sequences, over 5% of them singletons. This clonotype has a handful of counts. Its specificity is unknown. This same sample was also part of a study on T cells expressing NK-cell markers. This second study says: Of eight sequenced donors, seven were HCMV-seropositive and one HCMV-seronegative. In about 6 donors, dominant CD3+CD56+NKG2C+ clonotypes ranked among the top 10 CD8+ clonotypes.

The chain joins TRBV29-1 to TRBJ1-5; D is undetermined. The receptor comes from a woman aged 18-29 years in good health. Sequenced material: CD8+ T cells sorted from blood. CDR3 sequence (DNA): TGCAGCGTTAGTGACGGTCGGGTTCAGCCCCAGCATTTT. The encoded protein is CSVSDGRVQPQHF. The entire variable domain, with the rest obtained from reference TRBV29-1 and TRBJ1-5, is as follows: SAVISQKPSRDICQRGTSLTIQCQVDSQVTMMFWYRQQPGQSLTLIATANQGSEATYESGFVIDKFPISRPNLTFSTLTVSNMSPEDSSIYLCSVSDGRVQPQHFGDGTRLSIL.